This TCR beta chain was captured in a study of radiation and T cells in renal cell carcinoma. Study-level information: Nephrectomy followed 15 Gy stereotactic body radiation by 4 weeks. Study conclusions and caveats: Top tumor clonotypes rose in blood 2 weeks post-radiation, then contracted. Pretreatment tumor biopsies were lacking, so baseline clonotypes are unknown.

Time point given: baseline pretreatment blood. Treatment noted: 15 Gy SBRT to primary tumor, nephrectomy 4 weeks later. Blood was sampled at baseline, 2 weeks and 4 weeks after SBRT. Only in-frame clones appear in the TCRdb table, and some are missing; sequencing was by immunoSEQ multiplex PCR. The data contain approximately 110,000 clones, approximately 82% of them singletons. This clone occurred once. The antigen remains unidentified. Germline-derived CDR1 and CDR2 are MNHEY and SVGAGI. CDR3 length: 14 residues. Trimming pared 6 bases from V and 5 bases from J, leaving 14 bases between. The sample was blood, taken from a patient whose treatment included radiotherapy and nephrectomy. This receptor was obtained from a woman aged 55 to 70 with renal cell carcinoma. The gene calls are TRBV6-5 and TRBJ2-1, with a tentative D call TRBD2 (6 bases). The chain's CDR3 is CASSRSGRNNEQFF. In nucleotides, the CDR3 is TGTGCCAGCAGCAGAAGTGGGAGGAACAATGAGCAGTTCTTC.